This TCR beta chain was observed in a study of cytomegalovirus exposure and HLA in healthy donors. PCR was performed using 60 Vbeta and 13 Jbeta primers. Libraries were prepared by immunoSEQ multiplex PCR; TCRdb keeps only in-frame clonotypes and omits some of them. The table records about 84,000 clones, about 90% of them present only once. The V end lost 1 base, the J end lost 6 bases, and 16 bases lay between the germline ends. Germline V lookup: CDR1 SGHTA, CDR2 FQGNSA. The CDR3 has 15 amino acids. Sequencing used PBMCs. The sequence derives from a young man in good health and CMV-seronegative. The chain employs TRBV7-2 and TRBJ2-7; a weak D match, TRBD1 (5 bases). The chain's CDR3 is CASSLVVQGGREQYF. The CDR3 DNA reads TGTGCCAGCAGCTTAGTAGTCCAGGGCGGCCGCGAGCAGTACTTC.